This entry lists 7 T cell receptor beta chains sequenced from one sample in a study of blood T cell repertoires in COVID-19. The repertoire was sequenced with immunoSEQ multiplex PCR; TCRdb's copy has only in-frame clones and lacks some. The data show about 180,000 clones, 80% to 90% seen once. The specimen sequenced was peripheral blood. These receptors all stem from a man younger than 35 who had recovered from COVID-19.

This rearrangement joins TRBV3-1 (or the pseudogene TRBV3-2) to TRBJ2-7, with 8 bases that match TRBD2. J gave up 4 bases and V 4 bases, and 6 bases lay outside the gene matches. The CDR3 consists of 14 residues. The germline CDR1 and CDR2 sequences are LGHDT and YNNKEL (reference sequence). The CDR3 region is CASSPLEREYEQYF. CDR3 nucleotide sequence: TGTGCCAGCAGCCCCCTGGAGCGGGAGTACGAGCAGTACTTC.

The gene calls are TRBV27 and TRBJ2-3, with 14 bases lining up with TRBD2. V trimming: 6 bases; J trimming: 4 bases; junction bases outside the gene matches: 6. Per germline, CDR1 MNHEY and CDR2 SMNVEV (reference sequence). The CDR3 runs 16 residues. The CDR3 DNA follows: TGTGCCAGCAGCGGACTAGCGGGAGGCGGTGCAGATACGCAGTATTTT. Its protein is CASSGLAGGGADTQYF.

V usage is TRBV18 and J usage is TRBJ1-1; 8 bases line up with TRBD1. The germline V gene encodes CDR1 KGHSH and CDR2 LQKENI. Trimming removed 4 bases from V and 1 base from J; junction bases left unmatched: 5. The CDR3 is 15 amino acids. This CDR3 reads CASSRAGGSNTEAFF. In DNA, the CDR3 is TGTGCCAGCTCACGGGCAGGGGGCTCGAACACTGAAGCTTTCTTT.

The chain is built from TRBV14 and TRBJ1-2; D is unresolved. The germline V and J ends were trimmed by 0 bases and 0 bases, with 8 bases remaining between them. CDR1 is SGHDN, CDR2 FVKESK, per germline. The CDR3 runs 15 residues. The CDR3 here is CASSQDLQTNYGYTF. CDR3 bases: TGTGCCAGCAGCCAAGATTTGCAGACTAACTATGGCTACACCTTC.

This rearrangement joins TRBV6-2 or TRBV6-3 to TRBJ1-5; perhaps TRBD1 as D (5 bases). This CDR3 spans 16 amino acids. The germline V and J ends were trimmed by 1 base and 4 bases, with 14 bases remaining between them. Germline V gives CDR1 MNHEY, CDR2 SVGEGT. The CDR3 here is CASSYFLGGGNQPQHF. The CDR3 DNA follows: TGTGCCAGCAGTTACTTTTTGGGGGGAGGGAATCAGCCCCAGCATTTT.

The rearrangement joins TRBV10-3 to TRBJ2-2, with 8 bases identical to TRBD2. The V gene's germline CDR1 is ENHRY and CDR2 SYGVKD. The V segment lost 8 bases and the J segment 4 bases; nucleotides outside the gene matches: 6. CDR3 length: 14 amino acids. CDR3 DNA: TGTGCCATCCCCCTAGCGGGTAGCACCGGGGAGCTGTTTTTT. It encodes CAIPLAGSTGELFF.

This clone has only one observation. The genes are TRBV29-1 and TRBJ2-7, with D perhaps matching TRBD1 (5 bases). The V end was cut by 1 base, the J end by 5 bases, with 12 bases between. The CDR3 extends over 13 amino acids. CDR1 and CDR2 (germline): SQVTM, ANQGSEA. The CDR3 DNA is TGCAGCGTTGAAGTTTCAGGGATGAACGAGCAGTACTTC. Its translation: CSVEVSGMNEQYF.